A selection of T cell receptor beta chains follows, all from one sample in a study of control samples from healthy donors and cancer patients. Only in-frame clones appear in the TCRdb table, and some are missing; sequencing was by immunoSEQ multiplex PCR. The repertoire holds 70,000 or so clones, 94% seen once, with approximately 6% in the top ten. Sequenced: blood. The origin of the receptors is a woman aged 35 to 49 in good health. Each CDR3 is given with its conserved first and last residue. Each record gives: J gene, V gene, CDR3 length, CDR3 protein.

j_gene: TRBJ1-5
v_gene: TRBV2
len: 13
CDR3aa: CASSGRSNQPQHF

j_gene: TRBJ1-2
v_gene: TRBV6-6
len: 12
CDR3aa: CASTQGFLGYTF

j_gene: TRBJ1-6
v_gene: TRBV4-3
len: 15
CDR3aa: CASSQEPGGGSPLHF

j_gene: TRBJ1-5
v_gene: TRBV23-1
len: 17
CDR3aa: CASSQSRLGQVKQPQHF

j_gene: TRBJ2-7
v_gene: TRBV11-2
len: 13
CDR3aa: CASSGPGDGEQYF

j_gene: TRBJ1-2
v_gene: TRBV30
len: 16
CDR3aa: CAWSVLLDRVGYGYTF

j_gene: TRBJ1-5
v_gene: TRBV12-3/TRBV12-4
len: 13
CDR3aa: CASSLTGNQPQHF

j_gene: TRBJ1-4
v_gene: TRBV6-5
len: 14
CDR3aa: CASSPGRSNEKLFF

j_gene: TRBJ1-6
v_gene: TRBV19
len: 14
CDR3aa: CASSIGLENSPLHF

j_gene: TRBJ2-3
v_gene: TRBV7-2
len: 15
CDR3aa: CASSLPTSGSDTQYF

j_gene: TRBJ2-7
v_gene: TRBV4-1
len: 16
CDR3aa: CASSQGGRGVSYEQYF

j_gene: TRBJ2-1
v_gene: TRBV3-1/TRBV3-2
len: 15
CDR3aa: CASSGTPTSMNEQFF

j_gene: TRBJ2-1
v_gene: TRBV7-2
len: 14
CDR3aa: CASSPQDGYNEQFF

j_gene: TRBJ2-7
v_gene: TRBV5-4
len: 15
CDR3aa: CASSLSVGGLGEQYF

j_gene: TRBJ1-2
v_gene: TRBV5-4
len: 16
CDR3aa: CASSLDLRGGIHGYTF

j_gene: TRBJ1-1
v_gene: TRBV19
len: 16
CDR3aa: CASSMIPGFVNTEAFF